This paragraph reports one TCR beta chain. This sample is part of a study of blood T cell repertoires in COVID-19. Study as a whole: Sources were T cells, B-cell-depleted T cells, or PBMCs; the material itself was cDNA or gDNA.

Germline V gene lookup returns CDR1 SNHLY and CDR2 FYNNEI. The CDR3 contains 15 residues. In Seattle, patients joined the study during active infection and were tracked longitudinally. Authors' analysis steps: Reference gene primer amplification yielded estimated nucleated cell counts. Repertoires were generated with immunoSEQ multiplex PCR, while TCRdb's copy carries only in-frame clones and drops some. V and J calls and clone size are as listed in that table; D and trimming were resolved from the DNA. In the table there are approximately 110,000 clones, 75% to 90% of which are singletons. The clonotype originates from a woman aged 60 to 75 with COVID-19, enrolled during active disease. The specimen sequenced was peripheral blood. V usage is TRBV2 and J usage is TRBJ2-7; D gene ambiguous. The CDR3 region is CAIQQLTGATYEQYF. The CDR3 DNA reads TGTGCGATACAGCAGCTCACCGGTGCCACCTACGAGCAGTACTTC.